A selection of T cell receptor beta chains follows, all from one sample in a study of T cell responses to AZD1222 COVID-19 vaccine. Data came from immunoSEQ multiplex PCR; TCRdb stores just in-frame clones and leaves some out. The repertoire holds around 45,000 clones, with around 77% as singletons. Specimen: peripheral blood, collected 28 days after the second dose of the MenACWY control vaccine. The origin of the receptors is an adult who received the MenACWY meningococcal vaccine as a control. Both conserved end residues are part of each CDR3. The D gene is left open where the match is weak.

J	D	V	CDR3
TRBJ2-7	NA	TRBV19	CASSIKFLYEQYF
TRBJ2-2	NA	TRBV27	CASSLTNTGELFF
TRBJ2-3	TRBD2	TRBV5-1	CASSIAGRGSDTQYF
TRBJ1-3	NA	TRBV19	CASSISRAGNTIYF
TRBJ2-7	NA	TRBV28	CASSVGWEQYF
TRBJ2-7	NA	TRBV6-5	CASSAAGRLSYEQYF
TRBJ1-5	NA	TRBV27	CASSLDSGGNQPQHF
TRBJ1-1	NA	TRBV29-1	CSVVLPAGVDTEAFF
TRBJ2-1	TRBD2	TRBV4-1	CASSQDPGGEGNNEQFF
TRBJ2-5	TRBD2	TRBV5-1	CASSTTSGGLETQYF
TRBJ2-5	NA	TRBV28	CASSPRVWVQQETQYF
TRBJ1-3	TRBD1	TRBV11-2	CASSTNPTGNGNTIYF
TRBJ1-5	NA	TRBV28	CAGGRGNQPQHF
TRBJ2-1	NA	TRBV14	CASSQDRGTWYNEQFF
TRBJ2-3	TRBD2	TRBV7-2	CASRSGGSTDTQYF
TRBJ2-5	TRBD2	TRBV11-3	CASSLGSGGAAKTQYF
TRBJ1-2	NA	TRBV19	CASGRDHYGYTF
TRBJ2-1	NA	TRBV7-9	CASSLAAGSLQQNEQFF
TRBJ1-5	NA	TRBV4-1	CASSLPDSKNQPQHF
TRBJ2-1	NA	TRBV11-3	CASSLDPGSSYNEQFF
TRBJ1-2	TRBD1	TRBV7-9	CASSSTGRYGYTF
TRBJ2-2	TRBD2	TRBV7-9	CASDVSGRPGELFF
TRBJ1-1	TRBD1	TRBV10-2	CASSESSGGSTEAFF
TRBJ2-3	TRBD2	TRBV9	CASSVAYGGARTDTQYF
TRBJ2-1	NA	TRBV3-1/TRBV3-2	CASSRSASSYNEQFF
TRBJ2-3	NA	TRBV7-2	CASSLGVVSTDTQYF
TRBJ2-3	NA	TRBV5-4	CASSSHDVGTDTQYF
TRBJ1-2	NA	TRBV10-2	CASSGTANYGYTF
TRBJ1-4	NA	TRBV5-1	CASSLFTGATNEKLFF
TRBJ2-1	TRBD2	TRBV5-4	CASSLAGGIGQFF
TRBJ1-4	NA	TRBV27	CASSLLGANEKLFF
TRBJ1-1	NA	TRBV14	CASSHGGVKYTEAFF
TRBJ1-1	NA	TRBV30	CAWSGRGTFPNTEAFF
TRBJ2-1	NA	TRBV7-9	CASSLGTWDNEQFF
TRBJ2-5	TRBD2	TRBV7-2	CASSWGKLAGGVQETQYF
TRBJ1-5	NA	TRBV27	CASSLSAGSQPQHF
TRBJ2-5	NA	TRBV7-8	CASSLGPRQETQYF
TRBJ1-1	NA	TRBV5-8	CASSLTGRTNTEAFF
TRBJ2-1	TRBD2	TRBV28	CASRGGSGISYNEQFF
TRBJ1-5	NA	TRBV19	CASSRRLEQPQHF
TRBJ1-6	NA	TRBV18	CASSLDSESSPLHF
TRBJ2-3	NA	TRBV10-2	CASTQSDTQYF
TRBJ1-4	NA	TRBV9	CASSPGAEKLFF
TRBJ1-3	NA	TRBV18	CASSPPSSSGNTIYF
TRBJ1-1	NA	TRBV5-4	CASSPQTNRNTEAFF